The 14 T cell receptor beta chains below come from one sample, sequenced in a study of ipilimumab plus nivolumab after autologous stem cell transplantation. Profiled with immunoSEQ multiplex PCR; TCRdb holds only in-frame clones, not every one. The data contain some 2,400 clones, approximately 93% of them seen just once; the ten biggest clones take up over 1.5%. This specimen consisted of PBMCs, obtained in a trial of ipilimumab plus nivolumab as post-transplant consolidation. These receptors all stem from a male donor with primary mediastinal lymphoma.

V is TRBV5-1 and J is TRBJ1-2; D call uncertain. CDR1 is SGHRS and CDR2 is YFSETQ in the germline V gene. The CDR3 totals 13 residues. V was pared by 0 bases and J by 0 bases, with 3 bases between. Here the CDR3 DNA reads TGCGCCAGCAGCTTGGACCCTAACTATGGCTACACCTTC. Protein: CASSLDPNYGYTF.

The chain has TRBV9 and TRBJ2-3; D is perhaps TRBD2 (5 bases). V was pared by 4 bases and J by 0 bases, with 12 bases between. The CDR3 covers 15 residues. Germline V gene lookup returns CDR1 SGDLS and CDR2 YYNGEE. The CDR3 protein is CASSRSGASTDTQYF. The CDR3 DNA reads TGTGCCAGCAGCCGGAGCGGAGCTAGCACAGATACGCAGTATTTT.

The rearrangement links TRBV9 to TRBJ2-7, with a weak D call TRBD2 (6 bases). CDR3 length: 15 residues. Germline lookup yields CDR1 SGDLS and CDR2 YYNGEE. The germline V and J ends were trimmed by 0 bases and 0 bases, with 10 bases remaining between them. The CDR3 sequence is CASSVGRGNSYEQYF. The CDR3, as DNA: TGTGCCAGCAGCGTAGGGCGGGGTAACTCCTACGAGCAGTACTTC.

In DNA form, the CDR3 reads TGTGCCAGCAAAGCCTCCGGTTTCAGCACAGATACGCAGTATTTT. Its translation is CASKASGFSTDTQYF. The chain combines TRBV5-6 with TRBJ2-3; the D is unclear. Trimming cost V 6 bases and J 0 bases, with 14 bases left between them. The length of the CDR3 is 15 residues. CDR1 is SGHDT and CDR2 is YYEEEE in the germline V gene.

The genes are TRBV11-2 and TRBJ1-1; 7 bases are a match to TRBD1. V was pared by 4 bases and J by 4 bases, with 3 bases of the junction left unmatched. Germline V gene data show CDR1 as SGHAT and CDR2 as FQNNGV. CDR3 size: 13 residues. The CDR3 is CASSSQGGTEAFF. As DNA, the CDR3 is TGTGCCAGCAGCTCGCAGGGGGGCACTGAAGCTTTCTTT.

V is TRBV15 and J is TRBJ1-1; perhaps TRBD1 as D (5 bases). The CDR3 has 14 residues. CDR1 is LNHNV, CDR2 YYDKDF, per germline (reference sequence). Between the trimmed V and J ends, which lost 0 bases and 1 base, there was a span of 6 bases. CDR3: CATSRDGGNTEAFF. CDR3 bases: TGTGCCACCAGCAGAGACGGGGGGAACACTGAAGCTTTCTTT.

The rearrangement uses TRBV1 and TRBJ2-2; the table's D call, TRBD2, was not checked against the DNA. TRBV1 is designated a pseudogene. CDR3 length equals 19 residues. The CDR3 sequence: CTSSQGPRSGGSNTGELFF. The CDR3 coding sequence is TGCACCAGCAGCCAAGGACCCAGGAGCGGGGGGTCGAACACCGGGGAGCTGTTTTTT.

The chain carries TRBV5-4 and TRBJ2-3, with a weak D call TRBD2 (6 bases). The CDR3 is 15 amino acids. Trimming cost V 4 bases and J 0 bases, with 12 bases left between them. Germline loops: CDR1 SGHNT, CDR2 YYREEE (reference sequence). CDR3 amino acids: CASSAGTPSTDTQYF. CDR3 DNA sequence: TGTGCCAGCAGCGCGGGGACCCCTAGCACAGATACGCAGTATTTT. Together with reference TRBV5-4 and TRBJ2-3, the CDR3 gives the full variable domain: ETGVTQSPTHLIKTRGQQVTLRCSSQSGHNTVSWYQQALGQGPQFIFQYYREEENGRGNFPPRFSGLQFPNYSSELNVNALELDDSALYLCASSAGTPSTDTQYFGPGTRLTVL.

The gene calls are TRBV14 and TRBJ2-7; 14 bases match TRBD2. The germline V gene encodes CDR1 SGHDN and CDR2 FVKESK. J lost 4 bases, V lost 0 bases, and 8 bases had no gene match. There are 18 residues in the CDR3. CDR3 sequence (DNA): TGTGCCAGCAGCCAAGATTGGGGACTAGCGGGAGTACGTTACGAGCAGTACTTC. It specifies CASSQDWGLAGVRYEQYF.

The CDR3 region is CAISEGTGGTAEQFF. The CDR3 region has the DNA TGTGCCATCAGTGAAGGGACAGGGGGCACAGCTGAGCAGTTCTTC. The rearrangement uses TRBV10-3 and TRBJ2-1; 12 bases line up with TRBD1. Germline V gene lookup returns CDR1 ENHRY and CDR2 SYGVKD. The trim removed 3 bases at V and 9 bases at J, leaving 6 bases unmatched. The CDR3 consists of 15 residues.

The rearrangement uses TRBV5-1 and TRBJ1-2; D is uncertain. With 0 bases removed from V and 2 bases from J, the gap between germline ends came to 5 bases. Per germline, CDR1 SGHRS and CDR2 YFSETQ. This CDR3 is built from 13 residues. The CDR3 loop is CASSLDTNYGYTF. The CDR3 region has the DNA TGCGCCAGCAGCTTGGACACCAACTATGGCTACACCTTC.

This chain uses TRBV28 with TRBJ2-5, with TRBD1 identical over 7 bases. Losses at the gene ends were 8 bases for V and 6 bases for J; bases not matched to a gene: 12. Germline V lookup: CDR1 MDHEN, CDR2 SYDVKM. The CDR3 is made up of 14 amino acids. This CDR3 is CASGGQAGIQTQYF. The CDR3 DNA reads as TGTGCCAGCGGTGGACAGGCAGGTATACAGACCCAGTACTTC.

The chain joins TRBV12-5 to TRBJ1-2; D is possibly TRBD1 (5 bases). Germline V gene lookup returns CDR1 LGHNT and CDR2 FRNRAP. The CDR3 has 13 residues. Trimming stripped 0 bases from V and 8 bases from J, with 10 bases between. The chain's CDR3 is CASGLVGVEGYTF. The DNA for the CDR3 is TGTGCTAGTGGTTTGGTAGGGGTGGAAGGCTACACCTTC.

The chain employs TRBV18 and TRBJ2-1; TRBD2 agrees at 8 bases. CDR1 is KGHSH and CDR2 is LQKENI in the germline V gene. Trimming took 4 bases from V and 0 from J; bases not matched to a gene: 5. The CDR3 consists of 16 residues. Here the CDR3 reads CASSLFSGASYNEQFF. CDR3 nucleotide sequence: TGTGCCAGCTCACTGTTTAGCGGGGCCTCCTACAATGAGCAGTTCTTC.